Reported below is one TCR beta chain. Its antigen target is currently unknown. Within one base of it there is no much larger clone, and no base qualities were kept. This sample was taken from a study of human T cells and chemical hapten exposure (dated by TCRdb to about 2021). At the level of the whole study: For sensitization, 2% DPC in acetone was applied to an approximately 2 cm by approximately 2 cm area of upper inner arm skin. Patients additionally received weekly therapeutic DPC doses to the scalp throughout the roughly 25-week study period. Patch testing was done on the upper back using Finn chambers containing 0.01% DPC, and results were scored after 6 days according to International Contact Dermatitis Research Group standards. The mostly female patient cohort included alopecia areata with under or over 50% scalp involvement, alopecia totalis and alopecia universalis. Libraries were combined into a pool for sequencing, and differences in TCR yield between samples came mainly from small differences in library volumes within the pool. Peripheral blood TCR repertoire changes were tracked in vivo in alopecia patients during primary and secondary sensitization to the hapten diphenylcyclopropenone (DPC). Blood samples were taken from patients before sensitization (week 0) and then at 2, 6 and about 24 weeks after DPC sensitization. For TCR sequencing, blood came from 25 to 35 alopecia patients at anywhere from one to four time points (pre-sensitization, 2, 6 and 24 weeks). What the study reported, not specific to this receptor: Patch test score correlated positively with the number of PT1 expanded TCRs, reaching significance at thresholds 8, 16 and 32 but not at 4. All patients had alopecia, a presumed autoimmune disease, so their immune response might differ from that of healthy individuals. Expanded TCRs formed significantly more large CDR3 similarity clusters than pre-sensitization or healthy control sets, consistent with antigen-driven responses. Repeated subsampling changed both the strength of the expansion versus patch-test correlation and the threshold at which the correlation became significant. DPC sensitization did not change the number of TCRs with a frequency above 1 in 1000, and there was no evidence of changes in global repertoire structure.

The meaning of the sample's time point label: patch test 1, 2 weeks after DPC sensitization. Reading the label with the study, this specimen's treatment or condition is: therapeutic diphenylcyclopropenone sensitization with weekly scalp DPC. At each patch-test visit, blood was drawn before the patch test was applied. Patients were considered eligible if aged 18 to 70, diagnosed with alopecia and deemed suitable for DPC therapy, and patients were excluded if pregnant. Total RNA was extracted from unfractionated whole blood collected in Tempus Blood RNA tubes. Preparation of the library involved RACE. The run used a NextSeq 500. During library preparation, unique molecular identifiers were attached to individual cDNA molecules so that TCRs could be counted in a quantitative, reproducible way. For every blood RNA sample, sequencing covered both the TCR alpha and TCR beta chains. For the original study's pipeline: A median of around 96,000 TCRs per sample was observed, with a range of about 20,000 to 690,600. The Decombinator software suite was used to annotate the V, J and CDR3 of the TCR reads. For PS versus PT1 abundance plots, all samples were subsampled to the same number of TCRs (28,000). TCRs were defined as expanded if absent before sensitization and observed at least eight times at the 2-week time point. TCRdb reworked the public reads: Q25 trimming with fastp, MiXCR clone assembly, productive beta chains retained. Entries that share a CDR3 protein sequence are merged under the most common genes and DNA. TCRdb, rather than the study authors, made the V and J calls. The sample has 180,000 or so distinct CDR3 sequences on record, under 25% of them singletons. The top ten clones comprise less than 7% of the sample.

Based on the germline V gene, the CDR1 and CDR2 sequences are SNHLY and FYNNEI. V ends up 6 bases short and J 0 bases short, with an unmatched junction base count of 6. From the cysteine up to the phenylalanine, the CDR3 has a length of 15 residues. The only DNA kept is the CDR3, 45 bases in frame from the first base. Sample: whole blood, taken in connection with sensitization to the hapten diphenylcyclopropenone (DPC). The TCR was taken from a woman aged 45 to 65 with alopecia areata. Some clones in this sample may be carry-over from other donors' samples. The sequence is built from TRBV2 and TRBJ2-7, with 9 bases in between that match TRBD1. The DNA is as follows: TGTGCCAGCAGGGGAGACAGGGGGTACTCCTACGAGCAGTACTTC. Translated, this gives CASRGDRGYSYEQYF.